The 25 T cell receptor beta chains below all came from one sample that was sequenced in a study of T cells in localized non-small cell lung cancer. Sequencing used immunoSEQ multiplex PCR; TCRdb keeps in-frame clones, though not all of them. The data hold several thousand clones, with less than 20% observed a single time. Material: lung tumor tissue, obtained before any cancer treatment. The receptors come from a man between 35 and 75 years old with stage I lung adenocarcinoma.

The V gene is TRBV11-3, the J gene TRBJ2-1; TRBD2 agrees at 8 bases. This CDR3 has 14 amino acids. V was pared by 6 bases and J by 7 bases, with 8 bases of the junction left unmatched. Germline V gives CDR1 SGHNT, CDR2 YENEEA. CDR3 in DNA: TGTGCCAGCAGAGATCCGGGACTAGGGAATGAGCAGTTCTTC. Protein: CASRDPGLGNEQFF.

A single count supports this clone. This chain joins TRBV28 and TRBJ1-1; D is perhaps TRBD1 (5 bases). The CDR3 is made up of 17 amino acids. The germline gives CDR1 MDHEN, CDR2 SYDVKM. V lost 3 bases and J 0 bases, leaving 17 bases between the germline ends. CDR3 in DNA: TGTGCCAGCAGTTTGCCAGGGACGGCTGACATGAACACTGAAGCTTTCTTT. Translation: CASSLPGTADMNTEAFF. Full variable domain (remainder filled in from reference TRBV28 and TRBJ1-1): DVKVTQSSRYLVKRTGEKVFLECVQDMDHENMFWYRQDPGLGLRLIYFSYDVKMKEKGDIPEGYSVSREKKERFSLILESASTNQTSMYLCASSLPGTADMNTEAFFGQGTRLTVV.

This clone showed up just a few times. The chain couples TRBV6-8 to TRBJ2-1, with TRBD1 matching over 9 bases. The CDR3 loop spans 14 amino acids. Germline V gene sequence: CDR1 MNHGY, CDR2 SAAAGT. V lost 7 bases and J lost 8; bases outside the gene matches: 9. The CDR3 DNA reads TGTGCCAGCATGTCGGGACAGGGTTTCGATGAGCAGTTCTTC. Its protein is CASMSGQGFDEQFF.

Written as DNA, the CDR3 is TGTGCCAGCAGGACACTCCGGGAGGGGAAAGAGACCCAGTACTTC. Translation: CASRTLREGKETQYF. The gene calls are TRBV6-8 and TRBJ2-5; TRBD2 matches 8 bases. There are 15 residues in the CDR3. Germline V gene data show CDR1 as MNHGY and CDR2 as SAAAGT. With V trimmed by 6 bases and J by 3 bases, 9 bases remained unmatched.

This chain joins TRBV11-3 and TRBJ2-6; a weak D match, TRBD2 (5 bases). Germline values: CDR1 SGHNT, CDR2 YENEEA. The germline V and J ends were trimmed by 3 bases and 2 bases, with 8 bases remaining between them. The CDR3 has 15 residues. As DNA, the CDR3 is TGTGCCAGCAGCTTGGAACTAGCTGGGGCCAACGTCCTGACTTTC. Translating it yields CASSLELAGANVLTF.

This chain uses TRBV9 with TRBJ1-3; D gene ambiguous. V lost 5 bases to trimming and J lost 0 bases, with 9 bases between them. The CDR3 length is 14 residues. Germline V lookup: CDR1 SGDLS, CDR2 YYNGEE. Written as DNA, the CDR3 is TGTGCCAGCAGTGACACGATCTCTGGAAACACCATATATTTT. It translates to CASSDTISGNTIYF.

This clone was observed a few times. This rearrangement joins TRBV6-8 to TRBJ1-1; D is perhaps TRBD1 (5 bases). Germline-derived CDR1 and CDR2 are MNHGY and SAAAGT. The CDR3 extends over 13 amino acids. V lost 7 bases and J lost 1, with 10 bases in between. The CDR3 bases are TGTGCCAGCACCACCGGGGGGAACACTGAAGCTTTCTTT. It specifies CASTTGGNTEAFF.

This clone has a handful of counts. This chain links TRBV11-3 with TRBJ2-2; possible D gene TRBD2, 5 bases. The CDR3 spans 15 residues. CDR1 and CDR2 from the germline V gene are SGHNT and YENEEA. Trimming stripped 5 bases from V and 1 base from J, with 11 bases between. CDR3 in DNA: TGTGCCAGCAGCCGGAAGCGGCAGAACACCGGGGAGCTGTTTTTT. Translated: CASSRKRQNTGELFF.

This clone showed up just a few times. The V gene is TRBV6-7, the J gene TRBJ1-4; unclear D gene. TRBV6-7 is labeled an ORF, and its function is uncertain. This CDR3 has 11 residues. V shed 4 bases and J shed 7 bases, with 4 bases lying between them. The CDR3 DNA sequence: TGTGCCAGCAGTTGGGGTGAAAAACTGTTTTTT. Protein: CASSWGEKLFF.

This clone was found a few times. J is TRBJ2-3 and V is TRBV19; the D call may be TRBD1 or TRBD2 (5 bases each). Trimming removed 1 base from V and 0 bases from J, with 14 bases in between. Germline V gene lookup returns CDR1 LNHDA and CDR2 SQIVND (reference sequence). The CDR3 consists of 17 residues. The CDR3 DNA is TGTGCCAGTAGTATAGGGGCGAGAGGGGCCAGCACAGATACGCAGTATTTT. Amino acid sequence: CASSIGARGASTDTQYF.

This rearrangement joins TRBV29-1 to TRBJ1-2; D might be TRBD1 (5 bases). This CDR3 region has 13 residues. Germline V gene data show CDR1 as SQVTM and CDR2 as ANQGSEA. Trimming left V 6 bases short and J 4 bases short, with 15 bases between. The CDR3 coding sequence is TGCAGCGTCCTGGGGGAGAGGGGCTATGGCTACACCTTC. This codes for CSVLGERGYGYTF. Based on the CDR3 plus reference TRBV29-1 and TRBJ1-2, the full variable domain is SAVISQKPSRDICQRGTSLTIQCQVDSQVTMMFWYRQQPGQSLTLIATANQGSEATYESGFVIDKFPISRPNLTFSTLTVSNMSPEDSSIYLCSVLGERGYGYTFGSGTRLTVV.

V gene TRBV28 combines with J gene TRBJ1-1; TRBD1 matches at 8 bases. Germline V gene data show CDR1 as MDHEN and CDR2 as SYDVKM. V shed 6 bases and J 8 bases; nucleotides not matched to a gene: 5. The CDR3 is made up of 12 amino acids. As DNA, the CDR3 is TGTGCCAGCAGAAACTGGGACAGGGAAGCTTTCTTT. Amino acid sequence: CASRNWDREAFF.

This clone was observed a few times. V gene TRBV11-3 combines with J gene TRBJ2-1, with a weak D call TRBD1 (6 bases). The CDR3 runs 15 residues. V lost 5 bases and J lost 5, with 16 bases in between. In germline, CDR1 is SGHNT, CDR2 YENEEA. CDR3 protein: CASSLRGIGNNEQFF. The CDR3 nucleotides read TGTGCCAGCAGCCTAAGGGGGATTGGAAACAATGAGCAGTTCTTC.

This clone was observed a few times. V usage is TRBV19 and J usage is TRBJ1-1; possibly TRBD1 for D (6 bases). The CDR3 sequence is 16 residues long. The V and J ends lost 3 bases and 1 base respectively, with 15 bases between them. CDR1 is LNHDA, CDR2 SQIVND, per germline (reference sequence). The CDR3 here is CASSIGRGPGNTEAFF. CDR3 nucleotide sequence: TGTGCCAGTAGTATCGGCAGGGGTCCGGGGAACACTGAAGCTTTCTTT.

This clone is deemed medium-sized. V usage is TRBV6-1 and J usage is TRBJ1-5; D ambiguous. The CDR3 loop spans 13 amino acids. V shed 0 bases and J shed 10 bases, with 10 bases lying between them. The germline CDR1 and CDR2 sequences are MNHNS and SASEGT. This CDR3 is CASSEAEQQPQHF. The CDR3, as DNA: TGTGCCAGCAGTGAAGCGGAGCAACAACCCCAGCATTTT.

The CDR3 sequence is CAWLKGRSGNTIYF. The CDR3 DNA reads as TGTGCCTGGTTAAAGGGCAGGTCTGGAAACACCATATATTTT. The rearrangement joins TRBV30 to TRBJ1-3, with D unclear. CDR3 size: 14 residues. Germline V gene sequence: CDR1 GTSNPN, CDR2 SVGIG (reference sequence). Trimming pared 5 bases from V and 1 base from J, leaving 12 bases between.

Only a few counts were recorded for this clone. The chain has TRBV28 and TRBJ2-7; D ambiguous. CDR3 length: 14 residues. CDR1 is MDHEN, CDR2 SYDVKM, per germline. V lost 1 base to trimming and J lost 4 bases, with 11 bases between them. The CDR3 nucleotides read TGTGCCAGCAGTTTATCGGTACCTCCGTACGAGCAGTACGTC. Translating gives CASSLSVPPYEQYV.

This clone is termed medium-sized (0.01 to 0.1%). J is TRBJ1-1 and V is TRBV7-1; D is ambiguous. TRBV7-1 is identified as an open reading frame with a role that is uncertain. V dropped 5 bases and J dropped 2 bases, with 9 bases sitting between them. This CDR3 contains 13 residues. The CDR3 reads CASSLQPNTEAFF. CDR3 bases: TGTGCCAGCAGCCTACAGCCAAACACTGAAGCTTTCTTT.

The chain employs TRBV2 and TRBJ1-2; D might be TRBD1 (6 bases). CDR3 length: 14 amino acids. V lost 7 bases and J 3 bases, leaving 15 bases between the germline ends. CDR1 and CDR2 (germline): SNHLY, FYNNEI. CDR3 in DNA: TGTGCCAGCATCCGAAGAGCAGGGGACTATGGCTACACCTTC. Residues: CASIRRAGDYGYTF.

V gene TRBV15 combines with J gene TRBJ2-1; D not resolved. The V end lost 6 bases, the J end lost 7 bases, and 22 bases lay between the germline ends. This CDR3 has 16 residues. CDR1 and CDR2 (germline): LNHNV, YYDKDF (reference sequence). The CDR3 DNA is TGTGCCACCAGTGATACGCCTGGATCTATCTGGAATGAGCAGTTCTTC. Amino acid sequence: CATSDTPGSIWNEQFF.

This clone was detected ten times or more. The rearrangement joins TRBV1 to TRBJ2-5; the D call TRBD2 from the table was never checked on the DNA. TRBV1 is given as a pseudogene. This CDR3 has 15 amino acids. The CDR3 loop reads CASSLPLAGVETQYF. CDR3 coding DNA: TGCGCCAGCAGCCTCCCCCTTGCGGGAGTAGAGACCCAGTACTTC.

The rearrangement uses TRBV9 and TRBJ2-4, with 12 bases matching TRBD2. Germline CDR1 reads SGDLS; CDR2 reads YYNGEE. The J segment lost 1 base and the V segment lost 5 bases, leaving 7 bases of the junction unmatched. The CDR3 spans 17 residues. In DNA, the CDR3 is TGTGCCAGCAGGGGACTAGCGGGTATGGGGGCCAAAAACATTCAGTACTTC. Translating gives CASRGLAGMGAKNIQYF. Based on the CDR3 plus reference TRBV9 and TRBJ2-4, the full variable domain is DSGVTQTPKHLITATGQRVTLRCSPRSGDLSVYWYQQSLDQGLQFLIQYYNGEERAKGNILERFSAQQFPDLHSELNLSSLELGDSALYFCASRGLAGMGAKNIQYFGAGTRLSVL.

This clone was counted only a few times. The chain uses TRBV15 and TRBJ1-6; no clear D. Germline V CDR1 and CDR2: LNHNV, YYDKDF (reference sequence). The CDR3 extends over 16 amino acids. V was shortened by 2 bases and J by 7 bases, with 15 bases between the two germline ends. CDR3 sequence reads: CATSRPYPPGNSPLHF. CDR3 bases: TGTGCCACCAGCAGACCTTACCCCCCGGGAAATTCACCCCTCCACTTT.

The CDR3 region has the DNA TGTGCCGGGCAGGCCTCGAACACCGGGGAGCTGTTTTTT. It yields the protein CAGQASNTGELFF. J is TRBJ2-2 and V is TRBV6-8; D not resolved. The CDR3 covers 13 residues. V lost 11 bases and J lost 0, with 10 bases in between. Germline lookup yields CDR1 MNHGY and CDR2 SAAAGT.

The chain joins TRBV18 to TRBJ2-5, with 7 bases identical to TRBD1. From germline, CDR1 is KGHSH and CDR2 LQKENI. The CDR3 extends over 14 amino acids. With 3 bases clipped from V and 1 base from J, the junction kept 2 bases outside the gene matches. CDR3 protein: CASSPGQTQETQYF. As DNA, the CDR3 is TGTGCCAGCTCACCGGGACAGACCCAAGAGACCCAGTACTTC.